The rows below give T cell receptor beta chains drawn from one sample of a study of PD-1 and CTLA-4 blockade in melanoma. Clones were read by immunoSEQ multiplex PCR, and TCRdb kept only the in-frame ones, dropping some. The table includes about 21,000 clones, about 91% detected once. Sample: CD8+ T cells from peripheral blood, taken before anti-PD-1 treatment. These TCRs come from a human donor with melanoma. The CDR3 runs from the conserved cysteine through the conserved F or W. A D gene is named only where the DNA matches it firmly. Clone sizes are given selectively: once, few, many, or a class where the clone is expanded.

TRBJ1-5 few TRBV4-2 13 NA CASSQGASQPQHF TGTGCCAGCAGCCAAGGGGCGTCGCAGCCCCAGCATTTT
TRBJ1-1 few TRBV30 12 NA CAWSAQGAEAFF TGTGCCTGGAGCGCACAGGGAGCTGAAGCTTTCTTT
TRBJ2-7 NA TRBV11-2 14 TRBD2 CASSSPGTRNEQYF TGTGCCAGCAGCTCACCCGGGACTAGAAACGAGCAGTACTTC
TRBJ2-5 NA TRBV7-6 15 NA CASSLGAGWQETQYF TGTGCCAGCAGCTTAGGGGCGGGGTGGCAAGAGACCCAGTACTTC
TRBJ2-6 NA TRBV2 15 TRBD1 CASGPDRGGANVLTF TGTGCCAGCGGCCCGGACAGGGGTGGGGCCAACGTCCTGACTTTC
TRBJ2-2 once TRBV4-2 17 NA CASSQDEVGSDTGELFF TGTGCCAGCAGCCAAGATGAGGTCGGCTCCGACACCGGGGAGCTGTTTTTT
TRBJ2-5 NA TRBV2 12 TRBD2 CASRGGKETQYF TGTGCCAGCAGGGGGGGGAAGGAGACCCAGTACTTC
TRBJ1-1 few TRBV27 13 NA CASSLYTNTEAFF TGTGCCAGCAGTTTATATACGAACACTGAAGCTTTCTTT
TRBJ1-2 NA TRBV6-5 14 NA CASSSGRTNYGYTF TGTGCCAGCAGTTCAGGACGGACTAACTATGGCTACACCTTC
TRBJ2-7 NA TRBV4-1 17 TRBD1 CASSQGAGTAISYEQYF TGCGCCAGCAGCCAAGGGGCCGGGACAGCTATCTCCTACGAGCAGTACTTC
TRBJ2-1 NA TRBV27 12 NA CASSFPMREQFF TGTGCCAGCAGTTTCCCAATGAGGGAGCAGTTCTTC
TRBJ2-3 NA TRBV5-1 15 TRBD2 CASSILAGEGDTQYF TGCGCCAGCAGCATACTAGCGGGGGAGGGAGATACGCAGTATTTT
TRBJ1-1 NA TRBV18 14 NA CASSEGTVNTEAFF TGTGCCAGCTCGGAGGGGACGGTGAACACTGAAGCTTTCTTT
TRBJ2-1 few TRBV3-1/TRBV3-2 14 NA CASSQVSGRNEQFF TGTGCCAGCAGCCAGGTGTCGGGGAGGAATGAGCAGTTCTTC
TRBJ2-7 NA TRBV25-1 11 NA CASSGTDEQYF TGTGCCAGCAGTGGAACCGACGAGCAGTACTTC
TRBJ2-3 NA TRBV9 15 NA CASSVGVRDTDTQYF TGTGCCAGCAGCGTAGGGGTACGGGACACAGATACGCAGTATTTT
TRBJ1-1 NA TRBV4-1 14 NA CASSQDTRGTEAFF TGCGCCAGCAGCCAAGACACCAGGGGAACTGAAGCTTTCTTT
TRBJ2-1 once TRBV7-7 16 NA CASSPWGTGSYNEQFF TGTGCCAGCAGCCCTTGGGGTACAGGCTCCTACAATGAGCAGTTCTTC
TRBJ1-2 NA TRBV7-9 13 NA CASSLGQTDGYTF TGTGCCAGCAGCTTAGGGCAGACGGATGGCTACACCTTC
TRBJ1-3 NA TRBV6-1 16 NA CASSESLGGRGNTIYF TGTGCCAGCAGTGAAAGTCTGGGAGGGAGGGGAAACACCATATATTTT
TRBJ2-7 few TRBV7-2 15 NA CASSLEGGISYEQYF TGTGCCAGCAGCTTAGAGGGTGGTATATCCTACGAGCAGTACTTC
TRBJ1-1 NA TRBV5-4 13 NA CASSLALNTEAFF TGTGCCAGCAGCTTGGCATTGAACACTGAAGCTTTCTTT
TRBJ1-1 NA TRBV4-1 14 TRBD1 CASRGDRLNTEAFF TGCGCCAGCAGGGGGGACAGATTGAACACTGAAGCTTTCTTT
TRBJ1-1 NA TRBV5-5 12 NA CASSLDLVEAFF TGTGCCAGCAGCTTGGATTTGGTCGAAGCTTTCTTT
TRBJ1-1 once TRBV12-5 11 NA CASGLGAAAFF TGTGCTAGTGGACTAGGGGCAGCGGCTTTCTTT
TRBJ2-1 NA TRBV11-2 15 NA CASSPLYRGGDEQFF TGTGCCAGCAGCCCTCTGTATCGGGGCGGGGATGAGCAGTTCTTC
TRBJ2-7 NA TRBV5-6 13 NA CASSLGSPYEQYF TGTGCCAGCAGCTTGGGGAGTCCCTACGAGCAGTACTTC
TRBJ1-1 NA TRBV27 13 NA CASKPQESTEAFF TGTGCCAGCAAGCCCCAGGAAAGCACTGAAGCTTTCTTT
TRBJ1-2 NA TRBV28 13 NA CASSSLSDYGYTF TGTGCCAGCAGTAGCCTTAGTGACTATGGCTACACCTTC
TRBJ1-1 NA TRBV9 13 NA CASSGGGRTEAFF TGTGCCAGCAGCGGGGGAGGGCGGACTGAAGCTTTCTTT
TRBJ1-6 NA TRBV19 12 NA CASSTGNSPLHF TGTGCCAGTAGTACAGGGAATTCACCCCTCCACTTT
TRBJ1-1 few TRBV4-2 16 NA CASSQEGTSFDAEAFF TGTGCCAGCAGCCAAGAAGGGACGAGTTTCGACGCTGAAGCTTTCTTT
TRBJ1-1 NA TRBV30 12 NA CAWSVSGTEAFF TGTGCCTGGAGTGTATCGGGCACTGAAGCTTTCTTT
TRBJ2-2 NA TRBV6-5 14 NA CASGAGQKDGELFF TGTGCCAGCGGGGCGGGACAAAAGGACGGGGAGCTGTTTTTT
TRBJ1-5 NA TRBV6-1 15 NA CASSEGWGGNQPQHF TGTGCCAGCAGTGAAGGGTGGGGGGGCAATCAGCCCCAGCATTTT
TRBJ2-7 NA TRBV7-8 16 TRBD2 CASSSRTSAVLGEQYF TGTGCCAGCAGCTCCCGGACTAGCGCAGTTCTGGGAGAGCAGTACTTC
TRBJ2-1 NA TRBV25-1 13 NA CASSYGTYNEQFF TGTGCCAGCAGTTATGGGACGTACAATGAGCAGTTCTTC
TRBJ2-7 NA TRBV23-1 12 NA CASSQFRDEQYF TGCGCCAGCAGTCAATTTCGGGACGAGCAGTACTTC
TRBJ1-5 NA TRBV27 13 NA CASSFGPNQPQHF TGTGCCAGCAGTTTCGGACCGAATCAGCCCCAGCATTTT
TRBJ1-1 NA TRBV3-1/TRBV3-2 14 NA CASSHEGGWTEAFF TGTGCCAGCAGCCATGAGGGGGGATGGACTGAAGCTTTCTTT
TRBJ1-5 few TRBV4-1 16 TRBD1 CASNSEPGQGNQPQHF TGCGCCAGCAACTCTGAACCGGGACAGGGGAATCAGCCCCAGCATTTT
TRBJ1-6 NA TRBV23-1 15 NA CASSRGGWWNSPLHF TGCGCCAGCAGTAGAGGGGGATGGTGGAATTCACCCCTCCACTTT
TRBJ1-1 NA TRBV23-1 16 NA CASSQVGASVRTEAFF TGCGCCAGCAGTCAAGTGGGGGCGTCCGTTCGGACTGAAGCTTTCTTT
TRBJ2-1 NA TRBV27 13 NA CASSQGLHNEQFF TGTGCCAGCAGTCAGGGACTCCACAATGAGCAGTTCTTC
TRBJ1-1 NA TRBV19 13 NA CASSIRGRTEAFF TGTGCCAGTAGTATCCGGGGGCGGACTGAAGCTTTCTTT
TRBJ2-5 once TRBV18 16 NA CASSPVPGHLQETQYF TGTGCCAGCTCACCCGTTCCGGGACACCTCCAAGAGACCCAGTACTTC
TRBJ1-6 NA TRBV28 14 TRBD1 CASIKTGVNSPLHF TGTGCCAGCATCAAGACAGGGGTGAATTCACCCCTCCACTTT
TRBJ1-1 NA TRBV28 15 NA CASSSLMGVNTEAFF TGTGCCAGCAGTTCATTGATGGGGGTGAACACTGAAGCTTTCTTT
TRBJ2-7 NA TRBV19 14 NA CASSIGAASYEQYF TGTGCCAGTAGTATTGGGGCAGCTTCCTACGAGCAGTACTTC